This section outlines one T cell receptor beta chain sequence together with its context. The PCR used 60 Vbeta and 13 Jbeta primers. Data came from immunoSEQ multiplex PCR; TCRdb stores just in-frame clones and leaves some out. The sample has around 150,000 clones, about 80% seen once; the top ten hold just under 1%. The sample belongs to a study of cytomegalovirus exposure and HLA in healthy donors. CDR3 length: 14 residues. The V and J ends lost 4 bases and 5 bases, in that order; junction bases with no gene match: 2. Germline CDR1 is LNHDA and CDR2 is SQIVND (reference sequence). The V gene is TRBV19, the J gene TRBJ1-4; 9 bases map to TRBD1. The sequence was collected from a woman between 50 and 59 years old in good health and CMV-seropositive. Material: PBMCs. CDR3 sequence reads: CASSTTGGNEKLFF. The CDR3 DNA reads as TGTGCCAGTAGTACGACAGGGGGAAATGAAAAACTGTTTTTT. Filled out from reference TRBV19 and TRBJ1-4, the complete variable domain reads DGGITQSPKYLFRKEGQNVTLSCEQNLNHDAMYWYRQDPGQGLRLIYYSQIVNDFQKGDIAEGYSVSREKKESFPLTVTSAQKNPTAFYLCASSTTGGNEKLFFGSGTQLSVL.